This T cell receptor beta chain was documented in a study of blood T cell repertoires in COVID-19. Those enrolled, adults aged roughly 18 to 89 years, came from fewer than 25 US areas. Each participant's cohort was designated according to participant-reported clinical history. Recovery meant two consecutive negative NP/OP PCR tests, professional clearance, or resolved symptoms. The V end lost 0 bases, the J end lost 8 bases, and 14 bases lay between the germline ends. CDR1 is GTSNPN and CDR2 is SVGIG in the germline V gene (reference sequence). The CDR3 totals 14 residues. Authors' processing steps: Reference gene primer amplification gave nucleated cell count estimates. Using immunoSEQ multiplex PCR, the repertoire was profiled, and TCRdb retains in-frame clones only, with some absent. V and J calls and clone size are those listed in that table; D and trimming were worked out from the DNA. Seen here are around 300,000 clones, just under 90% observed once, and the top ten hold under 2.5%.

The V and J genes are TRBV30 and TRBJ2-1, with D maybe TRBD2 (6 bases). Sequencing input: PBMCs or T cells enriched from blood (not recorded which). The clonotype comes from a woman in her sixties who had recovered from COVID-19. The CDR3 loop is CAWSVSATGDEQFF. The CDR3 DNA reads TGTGCCTGGAGTGTGTCGGCGACGGGGGATGAGCAGTTCTTC.